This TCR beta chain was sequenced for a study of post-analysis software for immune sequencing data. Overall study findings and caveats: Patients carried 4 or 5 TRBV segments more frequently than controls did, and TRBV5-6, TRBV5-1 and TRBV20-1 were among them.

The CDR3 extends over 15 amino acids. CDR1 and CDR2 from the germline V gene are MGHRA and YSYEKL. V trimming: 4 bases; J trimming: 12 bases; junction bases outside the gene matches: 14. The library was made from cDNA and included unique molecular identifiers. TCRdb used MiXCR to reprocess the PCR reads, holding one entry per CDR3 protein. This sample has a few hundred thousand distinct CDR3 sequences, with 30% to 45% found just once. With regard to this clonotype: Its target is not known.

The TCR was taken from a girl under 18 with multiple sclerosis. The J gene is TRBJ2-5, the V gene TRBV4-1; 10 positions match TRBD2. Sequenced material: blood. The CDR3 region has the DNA TGCGCCAGCAGCCGATCAGCGGGGGGGCCCATACGGAAGTACTTC. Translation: CASSRSAGGPIRKYF.